The clone carrying this TCR beta chain was seen a single time. What it binds is not known. The data originate from a study of T cell responses to AZD1222 COVID-19 vaccine. The study's findings and limits: Dominant CD4 TCR responses targeted spike regions 160-218 and 743-854. Most donors were white British and more were female, and clonal diversity was possibly underestimated. Nearly half of the spike-specific TCRs reportedly recognize variant regions that carry no mutations.

The V end lost 1 base, the J end lost 7 bases, and 10 bases lay between the germline ends. CDR1 is LGHDT and CDR2 is YNNKEL in the germline V gene (reference sequence). This CDR3 region has 14 residues. Method: immunoSEQ multiplex PCR; TCRdb's copy keeps in-frame clones and lacks some. The data show more than 150,000 clones, with 80% to 90% seen just once and 2.5% to 3% held by the top ten. Here the sequenced sample was peripheral blood, taken on day 0 of MenACWY control vaccination. The source is an adult in good health. The chain has TRBV3-1 (or the pseudogene TRBV3-2) and TRBJ2-2; D is possibly TRBD2 (5 bases). The CDR3 protein is CASSQARGFGELFF. Written as DNA, the CDR3 is TGTGCCAGCAGCCAAGCTAGAGGGTTCGGGGAGCTGTTTTTT.